The 18 T cell receptor beta chains below were found in one sample sequenced in a study of T cells in localized non-small cell lung cancer. Libraries were prepared by immunoSEQ multiplex PCR; TCRdb keeps only in-frame clonotypes and omits some of them. The table lists 31,000 or so clones, about four fifths of them singletons. This specimen was peripheral blood, taken before any cancer treatment. Every receptor here comes from a male donor older than 55 with stage III squamous cell lung carcinoma.

The chain links TRBV6-1 to TRBJ2-2, with 9 positions matching TRBD2. This CDR3 is built from 16 residues. CDR1 and CDR2 (germline): MNHNS, SASEGT. After removal of 3 bases from V and 1 base from J, the junction contained 3 bases not matched to a gene. This CDR3 reads CASSEMTSGNTGELFF. The CDR3, as DNA: TGTGCCAGCAGTGAGATGACTAGCGGGAACACCGGGGAGCTGTTTTTT.

The chain links TRBV28 to TRBJ2-4; 13 nucleotides align to TRBD2. V lost 5 bases and J lost 0; bases outside the gene matches: 4. The germline gives CDR1 MDHEN, CDR2 SYDVKM. The CDR3 has 17 amino acids. The CDR3 bases are TGTGCCAGCAGTGAACTAGCGGGGGGGTTAGCCAAAAACATTCAGTACTTC. Its protein is CASSELAGGLAKNIQYF.

This clone showed up just once. The rearrangement joins TRBV6-1 to TRBJ2-1, with unresolved D. The germline V gene encodes CDR1 MNHNS and CDR2 SASEGT. This CDR3 region has 12 residues. V shed 9 bases and J shed 1 base, with 7 bases lying between them. CDR3 sequence: CASRFSYNEQFF. The CDR3 nucleotides are TGTGCCAGTCGGTTTTCCTACAATGAGCAGTTCTTC.

This chain links TRBV9 with TRBJ2-2; 8 bases fit TRBD2. J gave up 4 bases and V 4 bases, and 9 bases lay outside the gene matches. This CDR3 is 16 amino acids long. Germline V lookup: CDR1 SGDLS, CDR2 YYNGEE. The CDR3 sequence is CASSRSGTRGTGELFF. As DNA, the CDR3 is TGTGCCAGCAGCAGATCCGGGACTAGGGGCACCGGGGAGCTGTTTTTT.

The V call is TRBV7-3, the J call TRBJ1-1; tentative D call: TRBD1 (5 bases). Trimming cost V 7 bases and J 4 bases, with 19 bases left between them. Looked up from germline, CDR1 is SGHTA and CDR2 is FQGTGA. The CDR3 covers 15 residues. CDR3 DNA: TGTGCCAGCAACGCCTTTAGCATCGGGACCACTGAAGCTTTCTTT. Translation gives CASNAFSIGTTEAFF. The entire variable domain, with the rest obtained from reference TRBV7-3 and TRBJ1-1, is as follows: GAGVSQTPSNKVTEKGKYVELRCDPISGHTALYWYRQSLGQGPEFLIYFQGTGAADDSGLPNDRFFAVRPEGSVSTLKIQRTERGDSAVYLCASNAFSIGTTEAFFGQGTRLTVV.

V and J are TRBV30 and TRBJ1-5; D is undetermined. This CDR3 contains 13 residues. The V end was cut by 2 bases, the J end by 5 bases, with 10 bases between. Looked up from germline, CDR1 is GTSNPN and CDR2 is SVGIG (reference sequence). CDR3 sequence: CAWSRTRDQPQHF. The CDR3 region has the DNA TGTGCCTGGAGTCGGACCCGAGATCAGCCCCAGCATTTT.

This clone was observed once. The V call is TRBV19, the J call TRBJ2-1; TRBD2 matches 12 bases. Trimming removed 1 base from V and 6 bases from J; junction bases left unmatched: 4. This CDR3 contains 16 residues. Germline assignment: CDR1 LNHDA and CDR2 SQIVND (reference sequence). The CDR3 DNA reads as TGTGCCAGTAGTATAGGGACTAGCGGGGTAAGCAATGAGCAGTTCTTC. Its protein is CASSIGTSGVSNEQFF.

The chain uses TRBV11-2 and TRBJ2-7; TRBD2 matches 7 bases. The CDR3 runs 16 residues. The germline V gene encodes CDR1 SGHAT and CDR2 FQNNGV. V shed 5 bases, J shed 3 bases, and the junction held 13 bases outside the gene matches. The CDR3 spells CASSLLPSGAFYEQYF. The CDR3 DNA reads TGTGCCAGCAGCCTCCTTCCCAGCGGGGCTTTCTACGAGCAGTACTTC.

V gene TRBV7-6 combines with J gene TRBJ1-2, with D maybe TRBD1 (6 bases). This CDR3 region has 15 residues. Germline V gives CDR1 SGHVS, CDR2 FNYEAQ. V dropped 5 bases and J dropped 3 bases, with 16 bases sitting between them. The CDR3 protein is CASSPKNRDYYGYTF. CDR3 coding DNA: TGTGCCAGCAGCCCTAAAAACAGGGATTACTATGGCTACACCTTC. Supplemented by reference TRBV7-6 and TRBJ1-2, the full variable domain reads GAGVSQSPRYKVTKRGQDVALRCDPISGHVSLYWYRQALGQGPEFLTYFNYEAQQDKSGLPNDRFSAERPEGSISTLTIQRTEQRDSAMYRCASSPKNRDYYGYTFGSGTRLTVV.

The chain combines TRBV6-6 with TRBJ1-3; possible D gene TRBD1, 6 bases. This CDR3 contains 15 residues. Trimming stripped 6 bases from V and 7 bases from J, with 19 bases between. CDR1 is MNHNY, CDR2 SVGAGI, per germline (reference sequence). The CDR3 here is CASRAEGTSHNTIYF. DNA of the CDR3: TGTGCCAGCAGGGCCGAAGGGACATCCCACAACACCATATATTTT.

This clone came up once. The chain carries TRBV19 and TRBJ2-3, with D possibly TRBD2 on 6 matching bases. The germline V and J ends were trimmed by 6 bases and 0 bases, with 13 bases remaining between them. The V gene's germline CDR1 is LNHDA and CDR2 SQIVND (reference sequence). This CDR3 has 15 amino acids. CDR3 nucleotide sequence: TGTGCCAGTAGGCCCGGGGGAGATAGCACAGATACGCAGTATTTT. Protein sequence: CASRPGGDSTDTQYF. The full variable domain, its missing parts supplied by reference TRBV19 and TRBJ2-3, is DGGITQSPKYLFRKEGQNVTLSCEQNLNHDAMYWYRQDPGQGLRLIYYSQIVNDFQKGDIAEGYSVSREKKESFPLTVTSAQKNPTAFYLCASRPGGDSTDTQYFGPGTRLTVL.

This clone appeared once. The V and J genes are TRBV5-5 and TRBJ2-5, with 10 bases identical to TRBD1. Germline CDR1 SGHKS, CDR2 YYEKEE (reference sequence). V shed 2 bases, J shed 4 bases, and the junction held 8 bases outside the gene matches. The CDR3 is made up of 16 amino acids. In DNA form, the CDR3 reads TGTGCCAGCAGCTTTATCCCGACAGGGGGCCGAGAGACCCAGTACTTC. It codes for CASSFIPTGGRETQYF.

V and J are TRBV10-1 and TRBJ2-7; 8 positions agree with TRBD1. The CDR3 is 15 amino acids. Germline loops: CDR1 WNHNN, CDR2 SYGVQD (reference sequence). Trimming took 6 bases from V and 2 from J; bases not matched to a gene: 9. CDR3 loop: CASRRQGNSPYEQYF. The DNA for the CDR3 is TGCGCCAGCAGACGACAGGGGAACTCACCCTACGAGCAGTACTTC.

V is TRBV2 and J is TRBJ1-2, with 8 bases lining up with TRBD1. The germline V gene has CDR1 SNHLY and CDR2 FYNNEI. V lost 3 bases, J lost 3 bases, and 3 bases stayed unmatched. CDR3 length: 14 residues. CDR3 in amino acids: CASSDQGAYYGYTF. CDR3 in DNA: TGTGCCAGCAGTGACCAGGGGGCGTACTATGGCTACACCTTC.

The chain joins TRBV4-3 to TRBJ1-5; a possible D gene is TRBD1 (5 bases). This CDR3 spans 16 amino acids. The germline CDR1 and CDR2 sequences are LGHNA and YSLEER. V dropped 1 base and J dropped 0 bases, with 10 bases sitting between them. Here the CDR3 reads CASSQVWGNSNQPQHF. For the CDR3, the DNA is TGCGCCAGCAGCCAAGTTTGGGGGAATAGCAATCAGCCCCAGCATTTT.

The chain uses TRBV6-1 and TRBJ1-1, with unresolved D. Germline V gene data show CDR1 as MNHNS and CDR2 as SASEGT. The V gene lost 6 bases and the J gene lost 4 bases, with 18 bases spanning the gap. The CDR3 runs to 15 residues. In nucleotides, the CDR3 is TGTGCCAGCAGAAGTCCTATTGGCCGAAGCACTGAAGCTTTCTTT. Its protein product is CASRSPIGRSTEAFF.

This sequence joins TRBV7-3 and TRBJ1-2, with D hard to call. Looked up from germline, CDR1 is SGHTA and CDR2 is FQGTGA. This CDR3 is built from 17 residues. Trimming removed 4 bases at V and 2 bases at J, with 20 bases between. The CDR3 sequence: CASSSTIALAGNYGYTF. The CDR3 DNA is TGTGCCAGCAGCTCTACGATAGCTCTGGCGGGGAACTATGGCTACACCTTC. Drawing the rest from reference TRBV7-3 and TRBJ1-2, the complete variable domain is GAGVSQTPSNKVTEKGKYVELRCDPISGHTALYWYRQSLGQGPEFLIYFQGTGAADDSGLPNDRFFAVRPEGSVSTLKIQRTERGDSAVYLCASSSTIALAGNYGYTFGSGTRLTVV.

This clone was found once. The CDR3 DNA is TGCAGCGTCCCAAAGGGGGCAAGCTCCTACAATGAGCAGTTCTTC. It specifies CSVPKGASSYNEQFF. This chain uses TRBV29-1 with TRBJ2-1; TRBD1 matches at 7 bases. The germline V gene has CDR1 SQVTM and CDR2 ANQGSEA. V shed 6 bases, J shed 0 bases, and the junction held 8 bases outside the gene matches. The CDR3 loop spans 15 amino acids.